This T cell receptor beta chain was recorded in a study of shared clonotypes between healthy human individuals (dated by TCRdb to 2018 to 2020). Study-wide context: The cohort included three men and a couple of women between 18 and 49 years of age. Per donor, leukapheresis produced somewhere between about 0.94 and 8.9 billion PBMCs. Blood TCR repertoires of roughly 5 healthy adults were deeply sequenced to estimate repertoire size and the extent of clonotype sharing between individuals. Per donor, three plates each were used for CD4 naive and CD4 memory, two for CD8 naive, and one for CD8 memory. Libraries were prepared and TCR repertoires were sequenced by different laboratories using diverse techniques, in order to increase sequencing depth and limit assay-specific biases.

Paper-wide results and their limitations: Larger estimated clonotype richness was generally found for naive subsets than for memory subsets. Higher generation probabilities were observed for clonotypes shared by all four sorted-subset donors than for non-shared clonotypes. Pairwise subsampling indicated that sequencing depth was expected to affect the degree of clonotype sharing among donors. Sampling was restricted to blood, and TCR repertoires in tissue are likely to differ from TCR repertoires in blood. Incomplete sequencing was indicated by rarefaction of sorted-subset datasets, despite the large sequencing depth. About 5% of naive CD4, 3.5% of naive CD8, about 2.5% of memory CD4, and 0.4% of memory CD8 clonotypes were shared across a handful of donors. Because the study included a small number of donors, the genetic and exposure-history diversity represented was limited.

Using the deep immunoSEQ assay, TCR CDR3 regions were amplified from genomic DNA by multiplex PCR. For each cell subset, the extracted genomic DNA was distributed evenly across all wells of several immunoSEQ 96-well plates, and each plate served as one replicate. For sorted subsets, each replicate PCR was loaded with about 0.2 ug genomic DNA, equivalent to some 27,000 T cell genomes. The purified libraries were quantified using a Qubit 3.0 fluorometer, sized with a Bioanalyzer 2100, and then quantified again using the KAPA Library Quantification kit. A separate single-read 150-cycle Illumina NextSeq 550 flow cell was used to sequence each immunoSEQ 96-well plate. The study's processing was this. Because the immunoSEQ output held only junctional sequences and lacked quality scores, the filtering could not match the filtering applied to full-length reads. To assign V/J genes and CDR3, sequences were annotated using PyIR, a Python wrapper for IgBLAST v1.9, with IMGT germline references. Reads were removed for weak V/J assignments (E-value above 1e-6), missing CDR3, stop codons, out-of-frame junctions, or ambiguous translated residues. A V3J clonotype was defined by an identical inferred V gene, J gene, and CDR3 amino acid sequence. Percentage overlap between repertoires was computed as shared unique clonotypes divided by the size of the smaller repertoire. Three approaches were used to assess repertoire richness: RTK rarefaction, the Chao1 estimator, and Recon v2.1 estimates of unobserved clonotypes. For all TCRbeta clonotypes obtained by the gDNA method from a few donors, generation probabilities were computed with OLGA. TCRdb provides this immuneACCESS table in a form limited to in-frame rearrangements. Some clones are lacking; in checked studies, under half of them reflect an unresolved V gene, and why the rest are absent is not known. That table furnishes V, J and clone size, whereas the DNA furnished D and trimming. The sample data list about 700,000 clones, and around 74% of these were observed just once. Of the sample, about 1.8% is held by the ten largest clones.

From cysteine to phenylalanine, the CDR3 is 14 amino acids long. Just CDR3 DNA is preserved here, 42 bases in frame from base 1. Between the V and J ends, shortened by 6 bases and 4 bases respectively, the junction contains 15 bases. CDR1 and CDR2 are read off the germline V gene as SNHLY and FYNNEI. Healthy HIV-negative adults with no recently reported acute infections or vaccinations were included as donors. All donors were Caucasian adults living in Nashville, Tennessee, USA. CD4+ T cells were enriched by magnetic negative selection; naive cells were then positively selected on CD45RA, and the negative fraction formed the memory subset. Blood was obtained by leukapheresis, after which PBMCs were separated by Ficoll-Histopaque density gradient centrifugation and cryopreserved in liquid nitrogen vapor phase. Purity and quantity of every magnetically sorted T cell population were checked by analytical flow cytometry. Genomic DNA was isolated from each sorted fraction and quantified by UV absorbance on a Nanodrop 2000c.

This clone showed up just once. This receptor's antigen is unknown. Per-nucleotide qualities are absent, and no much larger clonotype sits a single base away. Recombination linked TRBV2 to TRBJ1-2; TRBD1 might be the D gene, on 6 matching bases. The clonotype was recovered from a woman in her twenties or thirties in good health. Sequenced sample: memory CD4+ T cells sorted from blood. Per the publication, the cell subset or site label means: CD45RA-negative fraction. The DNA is TGTGCCAGCAGCCCAGGGGCGCAGGGCTATGGCTACACCTTC. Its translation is CASSPGAQGYGYTF. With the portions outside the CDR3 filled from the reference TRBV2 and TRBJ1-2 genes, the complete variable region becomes EPEVTQTPSHQVTQMGQEVILRCVPISNHLYFYWYRQILGQKVEFLVSFYNNEISEKSEIFDDQFSVERPDGSNFTLKIRSTKLEDSAMYFCASSPGAQGYGYTFGSGTRLTVV.